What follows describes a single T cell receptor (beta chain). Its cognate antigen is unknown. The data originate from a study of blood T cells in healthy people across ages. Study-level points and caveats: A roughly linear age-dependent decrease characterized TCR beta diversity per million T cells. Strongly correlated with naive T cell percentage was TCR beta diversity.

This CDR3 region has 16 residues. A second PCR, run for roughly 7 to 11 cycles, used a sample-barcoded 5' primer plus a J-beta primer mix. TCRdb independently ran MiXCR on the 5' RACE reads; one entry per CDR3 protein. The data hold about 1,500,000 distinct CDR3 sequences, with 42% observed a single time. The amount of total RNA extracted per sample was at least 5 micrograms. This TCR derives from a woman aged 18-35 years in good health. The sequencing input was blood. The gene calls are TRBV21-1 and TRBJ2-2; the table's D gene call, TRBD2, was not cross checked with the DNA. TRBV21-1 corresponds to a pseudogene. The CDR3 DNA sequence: TGTGCCAGCAGCCGAGGCGGGCAGACTTACACCGGGGAGCTGTTTTTT. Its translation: CASSRGGQTYTGELFF.